This TCR beta chain was found in a study of monozygotic twins with inflammatory bowel disease. Broader study findings: Patients with IBD had less TCRbeta diversity (inverse Simpson) than their healthy co-twins.

Molecular identifiers with 6-nucleotide sample barcodes were added during cDNA synthesis via template switching. TCRdb derives one entry per CDR3 protein from the 5' RACE reads, leaving out DNA. This repertoire comprises 330,000 or so distinct CDR3 sequences; its ten largest clones make up 2% to 2.5%. The germline CDR1 and CDR2 sequences are DFQATT and SNEGSKA (reference sequence). The CDR3 runs 14 residues. Concerning this clonotype: Its cognate antigen is unknown.

The chain has TRBV20-1 and TRBJ2-7; TCRdb's D call, TRBD2, is unchecked because there is no DNA. The material sequenced was blood. The source of this sequence is a human donor with ulcerative colitis or Crohn's disease, or a healthy co-twin of an affected twin (not recorded which). CDR3 region: CSAILAGGPYEQYF.